The present T cell receptor (beta chain) was sequenced within a study of identical twins. Whole-study findings and limits: The models systematically underestimated how much out-of-frame TCR alpha was shared in monozygotic twins.

Note on this clonotype: Its antigen is currently unknown.

CDR1 is LGHDT and CDR2 is YNNKEL in the germline V gene (reference sequence). The CDR3 contains 18 residues. V dropped 7 bases and J dropped 1 base, with 23 bases sitting between them. Donors uniformly comprised healthy Caucasians. MiXCR was run by TCRdb on the 5' RACE reads, yielding one entry per CDR3 protein. The profile shows about 550,000 distinct CDR3 sequences, around 22% of them singletons. In addition, the sample was reused for a study of yellow fever vaccine responses in identical twins. That source adds: Vaccine T cell responses of twins reportedly seemed partly convergent and partly personalized.

Sequencing was carried out using CD4+ T cells sorted from blood. This clonotype originated in a woman aged 18-29 years in good health. The chain employs TRBV3-1 and TRBJ2-1; D tentatively reads TRBD1 or TRBD2 (6 bases each). The CDR3 spells CASKPGQGRFGSYNEQFF. CDR3 DNA: TGTGCCAGCAAACCGGGGCAGGGGAGGTTTGGGTCCTACAATGAGCAGTTCTTC.